Given below is one T cell receptor beta chain in context. Its specificity is unknown. The data belong to a study of cytomegalovirus exposure and HLA in healthy donors. Study-level findings and limits: While the bulk of TCR sequences proved rare, some public TCRs turned up in many donors. Among TCR beta chains of equal frequency, HLA-associated ones were more clonally expanded in a later analysis. Association with HLA alleles at 0.05 false discovery rate was found for roughly 17,000 TCR beta sequences in a later analysis.

CDR1 and CDR2 from the germline V gene are GTSNPN and SVGIG (reference sequence). The trim removed 6 bases at V and 4 bases at J, leaving 6 bases unmatched. This CDR3 contains 13 residues. PCR employed 60 Vbeta and 13 Jbeta primers. Only in-frame clones appear in the TCRdb table, and some are missing; sequencing was by immunoSEQ multiplex PCR. The sample yields 100,000 to 150,000 clones, roughly 70% seen once. The sequenced sample was PBMCs. V and J are TRBV30 and TRBJ1-3, with 7 bases matching TRBD1. This sequence originates from a middle-aged woman in good health and CMV-seropositive. CDR3 DNA: TGTGCCTGTTCTACAGGGGCAGGAAACACCATATATTTT. Translating it yields CACSTGAGNTIYF.